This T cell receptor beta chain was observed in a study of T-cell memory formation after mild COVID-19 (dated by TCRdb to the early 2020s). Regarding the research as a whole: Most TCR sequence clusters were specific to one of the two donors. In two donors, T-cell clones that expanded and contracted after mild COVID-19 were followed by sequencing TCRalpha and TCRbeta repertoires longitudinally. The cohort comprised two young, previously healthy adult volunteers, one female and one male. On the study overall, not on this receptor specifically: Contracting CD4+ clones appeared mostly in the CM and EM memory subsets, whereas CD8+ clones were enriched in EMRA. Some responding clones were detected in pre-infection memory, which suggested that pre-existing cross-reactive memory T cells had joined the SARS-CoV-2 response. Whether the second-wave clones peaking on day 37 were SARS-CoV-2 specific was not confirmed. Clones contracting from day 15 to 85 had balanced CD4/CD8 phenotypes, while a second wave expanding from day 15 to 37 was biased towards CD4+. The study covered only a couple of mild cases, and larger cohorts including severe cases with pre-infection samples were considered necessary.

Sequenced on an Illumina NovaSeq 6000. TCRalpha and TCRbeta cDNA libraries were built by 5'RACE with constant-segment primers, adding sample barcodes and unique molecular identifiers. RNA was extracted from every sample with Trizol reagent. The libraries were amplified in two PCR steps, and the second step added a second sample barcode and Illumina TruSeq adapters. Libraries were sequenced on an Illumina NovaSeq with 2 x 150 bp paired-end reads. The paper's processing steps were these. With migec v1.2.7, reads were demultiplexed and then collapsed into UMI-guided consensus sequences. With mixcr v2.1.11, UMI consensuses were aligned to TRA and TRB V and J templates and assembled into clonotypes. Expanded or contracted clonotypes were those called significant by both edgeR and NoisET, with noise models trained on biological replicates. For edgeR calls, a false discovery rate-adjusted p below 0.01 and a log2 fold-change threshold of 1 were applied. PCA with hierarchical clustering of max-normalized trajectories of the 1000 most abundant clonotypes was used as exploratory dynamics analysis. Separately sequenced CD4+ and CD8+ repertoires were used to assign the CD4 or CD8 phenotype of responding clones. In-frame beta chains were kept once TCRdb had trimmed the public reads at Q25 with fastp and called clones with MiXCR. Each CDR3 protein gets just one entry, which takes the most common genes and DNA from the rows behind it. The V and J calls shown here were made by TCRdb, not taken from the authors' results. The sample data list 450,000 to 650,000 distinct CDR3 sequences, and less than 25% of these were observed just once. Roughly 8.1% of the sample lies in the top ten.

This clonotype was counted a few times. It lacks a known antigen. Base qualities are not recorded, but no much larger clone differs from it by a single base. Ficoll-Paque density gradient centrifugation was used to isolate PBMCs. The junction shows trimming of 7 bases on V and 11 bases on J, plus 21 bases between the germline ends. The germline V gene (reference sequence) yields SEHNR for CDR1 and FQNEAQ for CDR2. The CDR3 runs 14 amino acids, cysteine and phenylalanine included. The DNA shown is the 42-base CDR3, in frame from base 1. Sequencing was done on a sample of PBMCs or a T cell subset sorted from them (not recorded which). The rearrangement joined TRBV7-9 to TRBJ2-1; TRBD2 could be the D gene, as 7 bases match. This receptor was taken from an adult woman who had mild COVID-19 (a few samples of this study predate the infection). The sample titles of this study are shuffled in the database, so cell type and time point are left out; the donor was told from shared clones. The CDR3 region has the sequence CASTGPGEGGKQFF. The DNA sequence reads TGTGCCAGCACTGGACCCGGGGAGGGGGGGAAGCAGTTCTTC.